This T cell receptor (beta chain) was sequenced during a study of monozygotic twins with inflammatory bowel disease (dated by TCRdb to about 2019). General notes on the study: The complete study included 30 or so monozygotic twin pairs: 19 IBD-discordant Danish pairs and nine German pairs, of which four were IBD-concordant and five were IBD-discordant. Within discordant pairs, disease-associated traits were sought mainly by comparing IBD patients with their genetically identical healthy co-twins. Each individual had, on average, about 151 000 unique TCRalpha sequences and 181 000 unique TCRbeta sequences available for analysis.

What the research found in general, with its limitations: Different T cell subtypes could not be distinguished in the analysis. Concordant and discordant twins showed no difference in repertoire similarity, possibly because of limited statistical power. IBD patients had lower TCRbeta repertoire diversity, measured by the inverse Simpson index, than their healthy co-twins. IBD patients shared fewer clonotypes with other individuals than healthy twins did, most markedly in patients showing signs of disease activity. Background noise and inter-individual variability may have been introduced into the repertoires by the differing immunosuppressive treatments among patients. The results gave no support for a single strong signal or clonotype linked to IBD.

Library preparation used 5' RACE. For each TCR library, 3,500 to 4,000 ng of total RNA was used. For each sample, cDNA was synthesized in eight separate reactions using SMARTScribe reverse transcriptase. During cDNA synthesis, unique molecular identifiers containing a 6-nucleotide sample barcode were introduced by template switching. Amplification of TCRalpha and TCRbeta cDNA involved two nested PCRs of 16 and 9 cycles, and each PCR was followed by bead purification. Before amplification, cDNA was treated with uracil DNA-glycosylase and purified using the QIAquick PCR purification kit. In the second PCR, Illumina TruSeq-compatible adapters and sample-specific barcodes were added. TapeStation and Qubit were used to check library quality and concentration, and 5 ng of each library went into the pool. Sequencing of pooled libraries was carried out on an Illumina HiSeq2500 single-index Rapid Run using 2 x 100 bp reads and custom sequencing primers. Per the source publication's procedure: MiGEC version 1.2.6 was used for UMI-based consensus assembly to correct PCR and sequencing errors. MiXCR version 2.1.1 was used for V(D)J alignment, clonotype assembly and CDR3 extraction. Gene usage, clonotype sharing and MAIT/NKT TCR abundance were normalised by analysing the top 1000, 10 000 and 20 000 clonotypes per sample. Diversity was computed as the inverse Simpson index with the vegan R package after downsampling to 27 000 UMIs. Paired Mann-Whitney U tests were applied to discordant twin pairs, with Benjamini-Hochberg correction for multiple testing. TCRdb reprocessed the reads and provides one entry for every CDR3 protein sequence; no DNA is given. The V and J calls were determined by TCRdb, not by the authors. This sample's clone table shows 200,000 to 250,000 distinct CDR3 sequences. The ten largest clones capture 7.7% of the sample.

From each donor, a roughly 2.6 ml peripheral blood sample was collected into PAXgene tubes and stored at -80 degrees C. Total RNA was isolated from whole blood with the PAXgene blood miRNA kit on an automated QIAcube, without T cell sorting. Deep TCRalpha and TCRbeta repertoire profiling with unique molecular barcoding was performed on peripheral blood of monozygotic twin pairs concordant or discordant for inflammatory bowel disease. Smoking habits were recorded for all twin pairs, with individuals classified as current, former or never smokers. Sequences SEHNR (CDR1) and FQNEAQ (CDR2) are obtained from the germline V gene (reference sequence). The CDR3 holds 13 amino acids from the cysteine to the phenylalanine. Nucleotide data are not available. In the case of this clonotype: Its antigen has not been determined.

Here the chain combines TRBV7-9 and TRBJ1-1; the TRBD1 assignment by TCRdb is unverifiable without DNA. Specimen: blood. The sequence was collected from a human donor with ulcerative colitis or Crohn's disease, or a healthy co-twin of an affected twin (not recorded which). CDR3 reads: CASSRTGSTEAFF.